This T cell receptor (beta chain) was sequenced for a study of cytomegalovirus exposure and HLA in healthy donors listed by TCRdb under 2017. In terms of the full investigation: In an earlier analysis of roughly 590 of the donors, roughly 300 Gb of sequence data and some 100 million unique TCR beta sequences from about 190 million T cells were reported. About 280 gigabases of sequencing data and roughly 90 million unique TCR sequences were included in an early release covering several hundred HLA-typed donors. Of the approximately 400 genotyped donors, over 65% fell in the genetic ancestry cluster associated with self-reported Caucasian donors. The study was designed to test whether signatures of past pathogen exposure could be identified by cataloging public T cell receptors. The T cell repertoires of around 730 subjects were profiled by immunosequencing and related to cytomegalovirus serostatus. Along with the roughly 700-subject first cohort, a separate validation cohort of over a hundred different subjects was used. The study combined high-throughput TCR immunosequencing, statistical association of individual TCRs with disease status, and machine learning to predict cytomegalovirus infection status. To study patterns of TCR occurrence, a later analysis re-analyzed previously published TCR beta repertoires from several hundred donors and added high-resolution HLA genotyping. The later analysis used no new phenotypic data to find candidate immune exposures, relying instead on TCR beta sequences and their occurrence across donors. To decide whether each TCR beta V gene segment behaved as functional or pseudogenic, an earlier analysis of 587 of the donors relied on high-throughput TCR beta sequencing. Donor age, sex, ethnicity and CMV serostatus were compiled together with the repertoire data. A later genetic analysis used genome-wide SNP genotypes for about 55% of the 666 donors, treating that subset as a discovery cohort. All discovery cohort repertoires had been generated on a single sequencing platform. HLA typing covered class I and class II loci at four-digit resolution. Typing coverage varied by locus: roughly 620-640 donors for A, B, C, DRB1 and DQB1; approximately 500 for DQA1; about 590 for DPA1; roughly 470 for DPB1. About five DR-DQ haplotypes were treated as single units for association and clustering because of strong linkage in the cohort. Among approximately 370 genotyped donors of the cohort, an average of roughly 230,000 unique TCR beta nucleotide sequences was sequenced per donor, of which about 20% were non-productive.

Library construction relied on the immunoSEQ multiplex PCR assay. A mixture of 60 forward primers for TCR Vbeta segments and 13 reverse primers for TCR Jbeta segments was used in the multiplex PCR. A multiplex PCR assay on genomic DNA amplified the CDR3 region of rearranged TCR beta genes. The amplified TCR beta libraries were sequenced on the Illumina HiSeq System as 87-base-pair reads. Per the original workflow: A later analysis tallied around 82 million unique TCR beta chains across the approximately 670 repertoires, and approximately 9.9 million of those chains were shared by two or more donors. Raw reads were error-corrected and collapsed into unique sequences by a nearest-neighbor algorithm in which closely related sequences were merged to remove PCR and sequencing errors. To assign V, D and J gene segments, CDR3 sequences were aligned to IMGT reference sequences. For a sequence to be retained, at least a six-nucleotide match to both a V gene segment and a J gene segment was required. Rearrangements were called productive when the CDR3 lacked stop codons and stayed in frame with V and J; all others were non-productive. Following IMGT convention, CDR3 was defined as the stretch from the second conserved V-encoded cysteine up to the conserved J-encoded phenylalanine. The earlier analysis of about 610 of the donors excluded sequences that lacked an unambiguous match to a single V gene segment. In an earlier analysis of 450 to 750 of the donors, a V segment was called functional when productive rearrangements were above 56.7%, and segregating when the standard deviation between donors exceeded 5%. To diagnose cytomegalovirus status from the catalog of TCR beta chain sequences, a statistical classification framework was built. In a later analysis, V and J genes were assigned by comparing TCR nucleotide sequences against IMGT/GENE-DB human TR gene sequences. Using the TCRdist pipeline, a later analysis assigned CDR3 sequences along with most-parsimonious VDJ recombination scenarios. In a later analysis, each TCR beta chain was defined by its CDR3 amino acid sequence together with its V-gene family, and reads without a unique V-gene family were excluded. To address suspected cross-contamination and a sequencing artifact, a later analysis removed a few hundred highly shared, low-generation-probability nucleotide sequences. A later analysis calculated a clonal expansion index for each public chain from normalized within-repertoire ranks of inferred template counts. In a later analysis, generation probabilities were computed using a VDJ recombination model fitted to out-of-frame rearrangements, and the results were checked against IGoR. A later analysis scored TCR-TCR, TCR-HLA and TCR-CMV co-occurrence with hypergeometric tests, applying a repertoire-size bias correction to TCR pairs. To estimate false discovery rates, a later analysis permuted the HLA or CMV assignments 20 times. In a later analysis, co-occurring TCRs were grouped with DBSCAN, and TCRdist sequence similarity was added when clustering was performed within HLA-allele-positive subsets. For co-occurrence clustering, repertoires with fewer than 30,000 or more than 120,000 public chains were excluded, along with roughly five repertoires with anomalous nucleotide sharing. The table comes from immuneACCESS by way of TCRdb, which keeps in-frame sequences with V and J called. Part of the clones is missing from these tables; in studies checked, under half for an unresolved V gene and the rest for unknown reasons. The V and J calls and clone size are taken from that table; D and trimming were inferred from the DNA. The sample yields 90,000 or so clones; around 70% were counted once. About 15% of the sample rests with the top ten.

The count of this clone is one. There is no known antigen for this receptor. One base away there is no much larger clone; base qualities are not given. The cohort comprised several hundred healthy bone marrow donors. All cohort members were sampled while nominally healthy, although unrecorded immune exposures were likely present. The donor was CMV seropositive and was included in the group of 250 to 350 seropositive cohort members. A peripheral blood sample was provided by each donor, and peripheral blood mononuclear cells were used for TCR beta sequencing. The Qiagen DNeasy Blood Extraction Kit was used to extract genomic DNA from the blood cell samples. V is reduced by 3 bases and J by 4 bases, leaving a spacing of 15 bases between them. Based on the germline V gene (reference sequence), the CDR1 and CDR2 sequences are MNHEY and SMNVEV. The CDR3 goes from the cysteine to the phenylalanine over 15 residues. Only the CDR3 region is kept as DNA, spanning 45 bases read in frame from base 1.

Overall study results and their limits: This cohort had only TCR beta chains sequenced, and the lack of alpha or paired-chain data limited which features could be detected. In both the original and validation cohorts, the classifier was reported to diagnose cytomegalovirus status with high specificity and sensitivity. A group of highly shared sequence variants was considered likely to be a technical artifact of the sequencing pipeline. A few of the identified cytomegalovirus-associated TCR beta chains were confirmed in vitro to be specific for cytomegalovirus antigens. Some IMGT-functional V segments, including TRBV6-2 and TRBV6-3, could not be distinguished by the 87-base-pair reads and were therefore excluded. A later analysis reported that several top co-occurrence clusters appeared linked to parvovirus B19, influenza, CMV and Epstein-Barr virus. While some public TCRs were present in many individuals, most TCR sequences turned up only very rarely across donors. Correlated functional status among segregating V segments might reflect linkage disequilibrium, but an unknown experimental factor could not be ruled out. Sequencing depth was assumed to be roughly uniform across donors in the presence/absence analyses, though that assumption may not hold. HLA typing was unavailable for some donors at each locus, so association tests used only the typed subset. A further reported finding was that TCR beta sequences accurately predicted the HLA-A and HLA-B alleles for most subjects in the first cohort. For the cohort, immune exposure information was limited to CMV serostatus. About 17 rarely observed V segments, including chromosome 9 orphons, were excluded from the earlier analysis of just under 600 of the donors because counts were too low. Most CMV-associated TCR beta chains appeared to be HLA-restricted in a later analysis, and the HLA associations seemed to be driven largely by CMV exposure. Strong co-occurrence of HLA alleles, especially DR and DQ, made assigning TCR associations to individual alleles difficult. The study listed 164 TCR beta chains as associated with cytomegalovirus. An earlier analysis of around 540 of the donors showed that most TCR beta V segments appeared in productive rearrangements either about 87% or about 30% of the time, which broadly matched IMGT annotations. According to the authors, the approach could potentially be generalized to other disease states and immunological phenotypes. According to a later analysis, TCR association rates differed among HLA loci, with DRB1 alleles showing the most associated TCRs and HLA-C alleles showing the fewest. A later analysis associated 15,000 to 20,000 TCR beta sequences with specific HLA alleles at a false discovery rate of 0.05. A later genetic analysis reported fewer N-insertions in productive TCRs among donors in an Asian-associated ancestry cluster than the roughly 620-donor mean. Compared with equally common non-associated chains, HLA-associated TCR beta chains in a later analysis were more clonally expanded and had lower generation probabilities. A later genetic analysis associated a missense DCLRE1C variant with V-gene and J-gene trimming of TCR beta chains, and an independent cohort replicated the association.

The receptor was derived from a woman aged 45-65 years in good health and CMV-seropositive. The sample comprised PBMCs. Rearrangement joined TRBV27 to TRBJ1-2, with the identity of the D gene unclear. This receptor carries the CDR3 CASSFGEGLFYGYTF. The bases are TGTGCCAGCAGTTTTGGGGAGGGTCTGTTCTATGGCTACACCTTC.